These 5 T cell receptor beta chains were all obtained from the same sample, sequenced in a study of cytomegalovirus exposure and HLA in healthy donors. PCR was performed using 60 Vbeta and 13 Jbeta primers. Sequencing used immunoSEQ multiplex PCR; TCRdb keeps in-frame clones, though not all of them. The sample includes about 170,000 clones, 80% to 90% of them seen just once. Sample: PBMCs. The receptors were gathered from a woman aged 18-29 years in good health and CMV-seronegative.

This clone has only one observation. This sequence joins TRBV6-5 and TRBJ2-4; 7 bases map to TRBD2. Germline CDR1 reads MNHEY; CDR2 reads SVGAGI. This CDR3 comprises 15 residues. J lost 6 bases, V lost 2 bases, and 7 bases had no gene match. CDR3: CASSYGRGRGNIQYF. CDR3 bases: TGTGCCAGCAGTTACGGACGAGGGAGGGGAAACATTCAGTACTTC.

CDR3 sequence reads: CASSLLAGNEQFF. CDR3 coding DNA: TGTGCCAGCAGTTTACTAGCGGGAAATGAGCAGTTCTTC. The chain employs TRBV27 and TRBJ2-1, with TRBD2 matching 9 bases. Germline V gives CDR1 MNHEY, CDR2 SMNVEV (reference sequence). The CDR3 totals 13 residues. V lost 2 bases to trimming and J lost 7 bases; unmatched junction nucleotides: 0.

A single count supports this clone. The chain is built from TRBV2 and TRBJ1-6; TRBD1 matches at 7 bases. The CDR3 totals 14 residues. The trim removed 5 bases at V and 7 bases at J, leaving 5 bases unmatched. CDR1 and CDR2 (germline): SNHLY, FYNNEI. The CDR3 DNA is TGTGCCAGCAGTTACAGGGGCGAGAATTCACCCCTCCACTTT. This translates into CASSYRGENSPLHF. The entire variable domain, with the rest obtained from reference TRBV2 and TRBJ1-6, is as follows: EPEVTQTPSHQVTQMGQEVILRCVPISNHLYFYWYRQILGQKVEFLVSFYNNEISEKSEIFDDQFSVERPDGSNFTLKIRSTKLEDSAMYFCASSYRGENSPLHFGNGTRLTVT.

The J gene is TRBJ2-3, the V gene TRBV5-1; D may be TRBD2 (5 bases). The CDR3 sequence is 15 residues long. Trimming pared 0 bases from V and 0 bases from J, leaving 8 bases between. The germline V gene has CDR1 SGHRS and CDR2 YFSETQ. Here the CDR3 reads CASSLAGSSTDTQYF. The CDR3 coding sequence is TGCGCCAGCAGCTTGGCGGGGTCTAGCACAGATACGCAGTATTTT. The whole variable domain, filled in from reference TRBV5-1 and TRBJ2-3, reads KAGVTQTPRYLIKTRGQQVTLSCSPISGHRSVSWYQQTPGQGLQFLFEYFSETQRNKGNFPGRFSGRQFSNSRSEMNVSTLELGDSALYLCASSLAGSSTDTQYFGPGTRLTVL.

This clone was counted between two and nine times. The CDR3 DNA sequence: TGTGCCAGCAGTTTGGGAGGGACTAGCGGGGCCTTCTACGAGCAGTACTTC. It yields the protein CASSLGGTSGAFYEQYF. V is TRBV28 and J is TRBJ2-7; TRBD2 matches at 13 bases. This CDR3 is built from 17 residues. Per the germline V gene, CDR1 is MDHEN and CDR2 is SYDVKM. V lost 3 bases to trimming and J lost 3 bases; unmatched junction nucleotides: 8.